A selection of T cell receptor beta chains follows, all from one sample in a study of blood T cell repertoires in COVID-19. Assay used: immunoSEQ multiplex PCR; TCRdb lists only in-frame clones, some missing. The sample records approximately 150,000 clones, under 90% being singletons. The sequenced sample consisted of peripheral blood. The receptors come from a woman aged 80 or over with acute or convalescent COVID-19. The CDR3 runs from the conserved cysteine through the conserved F or W. The order of the fields is clone size, J gene, D gene, V gene, CDR3 DNA, CDR3 protein. The D gene is left open where the match is weak. Clone size is shown for a subset of rows, as once, few, many or a class of expanded clone.

>-|TRBJ1-5|-|TRBV7-2
TGTGCCAGCAGCTTAGGGATACAGGGTAGAGGCAATCAGCCCCAGCATTTT
CASSLGIQGRGNQPQHF
>-|TRBJ1-4|TRBD1|TRBV6-1
TGTGCCAGCAGTGAATCTTTTAGTTTTTTCCGGGACAGGAATGAAAAACTGTTTTTT
CASSESFSFFRDRNEKLFF
>-|TRBJ1-1|-|TRBV5-1
TGCGCCAGCGCCCTGGGCAGGGCTAACACTGAAGCTTTCTTT
CASALGRANTEAFF
>-|TRBJ1-1|-|TRBV3-1/TRBV3-2
TGTGCCAGCAGCCAACTTTCAGGGACTGAAGCTTTCTTT
CASSQLSGTEAFF
>once|TRBJ1-2|TRBD1|TRBV6-2/TRBV6-3
TGTGCCAGCAGTTACTTGAAGGGACAGGATGGCTACACCTTC
CASSYLKGQDGYTF
>-|TRBJ1-3|TRBD1|TRBV7-2
TGTGCCAGCAGCTTAGGGGGACAGGGGTACACCATATATTTT
CASSLGGQGYTIYF
>-|TRBJ2-6|-|TRBV5-6
TGTGCCAGCAGCCACACAGGAATCTCTGGGGCCAACGTCCTGACTTTC
CASSHTGISGANVLTF
>-|TRBJ1-2|TRBD1|TRBV7-2
TGTGCCAGCACCGACAGGGTAAATGGCTACACCTTC
CASTDRVNGYTF
>few|TRBJ1-5|TRBD1|TRBV18
TGTGCCAGCTCCCGGGACAGAGAAACCAATCAGCCCCAGCATTTT
CASSRDRETNQPQHF
>-|TRBJ2-1|TRBD2|TRBV6-6
TGTGCCAGCAATCGCTCCGGGGGTACCACGACTAGCGGGCGATGGGATGAGCAGTTCTTC
CASNRSGGTTTSGRWDEQFF
>-|TRBJ2-2|-|TRBV30
TGTGCCTGGAGTGTACAGTTTGGGGGGGAGCTGTTTTTT
CAWSVQFGGELFF
>once|TRBJ1-5|-|TRBV30
TGTGCCTGGAGTTCGGAGGGCAATCAGCCCCAGCATTTT
CAWSSEGNQPQHF
>-|TRBJ2-3|TRBD2|TRBV5-5
TGTGCCAGCAGCACGGGGGGACTAGGGGGCACAGATACGCAGTATTTT
CASSTGGLGGTDTQYF
>-|TRBJ1-2|-|TRBV14
TGTGCCAGCAGCCAACAGTTCGGGACAAACTATGGCTACACCTTC
CASSQQFGTNYGYTF
>-|TRBJ1-4|-|TRBV27
TGTGCCAGCAGGCGGCGGGGGCCAACTAATGAAAAACTGTTTTTT
CASRRRGPTNEKLFF
>-|TRBJ1-6|-|TRBV5-6
TGTGCCAGCAGCTCCCTCTGGGCAGATAATTCACCCCTCCACTTT
CASSSLWADNSPLHF
>-|TRBJ1-5|-|TRBV5-5
TGTGCCAGCAGCTTGGTTAGGGGCTGGGATCAGCCCCAGCATTTT
CASSLVRGWDQPQHF
>-|TRBJ2-3|TRBD2|TRBV30
TGTGCCTGGAGTACCCGACGGACTAGCGGGATTACAGATACGCAGTATTTT
CAWSTRRTSGITDTQYF
>-|TRBJ1-5|-|TRBV28
TGTGCCGGGGGAGGTTATGGCAATCAGCCCCAGCATTTT
CAGGGYGNQPQHF
>-|TRBJ2-1|-|TRBV21-1
TGTGCCAGCAGCCGAGATGGGACTAGGTCCTACAATGAGCAGTTCTTC
CASSRDGTRSYNEQFF
>-|TRBJ1-1|-|TRBV12-3/TRBV12-4
TGTGCCAGCAGTTCGACAGCAAACACTGAAGCTTTCTTT
CASSSTANTEAFF
>-|TRBJ2-2|-|TRBV14
TGTGCCAGCAGCCAAGATTTAGGGGGAACCGGGGAGCTGTTTTTT
CASSQDLGGTGELFF
>-|TRBJ1-5|TRBD1|TRBV19
TGTGCCAGTAATCCTCAGGGGGTTTCTCAGCCCCAGCATTTT
CASNPQGVSQPQHF
>-|TRBJ2-2|-|TRBV24-1
TGTGCCACCATGGGCAGCCGCACCGGGGAGCTGTTTTTT
CATMGSRTGELFF
>-|TRBJ2-7|-|TRBV10-3
TGTGCCATCAAGGGGGGGCAGGGCTACGAGCAGTACTTC
CAIKGGQGYEQYF
>-|TRBJ1-3|TRBD1|TRBV6-5
TGTGCCAGCAGTAAAAAGACAGGGGGCCGAAACACCATATATTTT
CASSKKTGGRNTIYF
>-|TRBJ1-2|-|TRBV4-1
TGCGCCAGCAGCTTGCGATTGGAGGGCAACTATGGCTACACCTTC
CASSLRLEGNYGYTF
>-|TRBJ2-2|TRBD1|TRBV27
TGTGCCAGCAGTTCAAAGGGGGCCCCGAACACCGGGGAGCTGTTTTTT
CASSSKGAPNTGELFF
>few|TRBJ1-1|TRBD1|TRBV5-4
TGTGCCAGCAGCTTAGTACGGACAGGGCTGAACACTGAAGCTTTCTTT
CASSLVRTGLNTEAFF